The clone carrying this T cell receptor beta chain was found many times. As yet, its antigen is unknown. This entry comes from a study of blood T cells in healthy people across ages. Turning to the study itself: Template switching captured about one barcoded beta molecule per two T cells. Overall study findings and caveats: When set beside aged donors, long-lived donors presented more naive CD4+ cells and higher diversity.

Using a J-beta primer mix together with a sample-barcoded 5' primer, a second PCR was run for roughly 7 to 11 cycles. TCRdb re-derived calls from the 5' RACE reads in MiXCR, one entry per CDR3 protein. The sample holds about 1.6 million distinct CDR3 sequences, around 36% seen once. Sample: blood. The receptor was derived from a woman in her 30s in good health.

CDR3 sequence: CSVARGGGGETQYF. CDR3 DNA: TGCAGCGTTGCCCGGGGGGGGGGCGGAGAGACCCAGTACTTC. J is TRBJ2-5 and V is TRBV29-1; TRBD2 aligns across 8 bases. This CDR3 region has 14 residues. Losses at the gene ends were 4 bases for V and 4 bases for J; bases not matched to a gene: 8. Looked up from germline, CDR1 is SQVTM and CDR2 is ANQGSEA.